The source of this T cell receptor beta chain is a study of CD8+ T cells in alopecia areata. V lost 1 base to trimming and J lost 3 bases, with 10 bases between them. Germline CDR1 and CDR2: SGHTA and FQGNSA. CDR3 length equals 15 residues. cDNA prepared by RNA extraction and subsequent reverse transcription served as the template for sequencing. Produced via immunoSEQ multiplex PCR; TCRdb's table is partial and in-frame only. The sample consists of about 160,000 clones, 47% of them appearing once. This TCR came from a human donor with alopecia areata. The sample was CD4+ T cells sorted from blood. V gene TRBV7-2 combines with J gene TRBJ1-5; D gene uncertain. The CDR3 DNA follows: TGTGCCAGCAGCTTAGGGCCAATCGACAATCAGCCCCAGCATTTT. It yields the protein CASSLGPIDNQPQHF.